This T cell receptor beta chain is from a study of T cells after somatic rescue of genetic block. Measured with immunoSEQ multiplex PCR; TCRdb has only the in-frame clones, and not every one. The data show 55,000 to 70,000 clones, with 85% to 95% seen just once and 2.5% to 3.5% held by the top ten. CDR3 size: 18 residues. Germline CDR1 SEHNR, CDR2 FQNEAQ (reference sequence). The V end lost 6 bases, the J end lost 9 bases, and 29 bases lay between the germline ends. The sequenced sample consisted of peripheral blood mononuclear cells (PBMCs). This rearrangement joins TRBV7-9 to TRBJ1-4, with no clear D. The sequence derives from a man aged 35 to 55. The CDR3 coding sequence is TGTGCCAGCAGAAGCAGCAGAACCACATCCTCGGGTTTGAAAAAACTGTTTTTT. Translated: CASRSSRTTSSGLKKLFF. Drawing the rest from reference TRBV7-9 and TRBJ1-4, the complete variable domain is DTGVSQNPRHKITKRGQNVTFRCDPISEHNRLYWYRQTLGQGPEFLTYFQNEAQLEKSRLLSDRFSAERPKGSFSTLEIQRTEQGDSAMYLCASRSSRTTSSGLKKLFFGSGTQLSVL.